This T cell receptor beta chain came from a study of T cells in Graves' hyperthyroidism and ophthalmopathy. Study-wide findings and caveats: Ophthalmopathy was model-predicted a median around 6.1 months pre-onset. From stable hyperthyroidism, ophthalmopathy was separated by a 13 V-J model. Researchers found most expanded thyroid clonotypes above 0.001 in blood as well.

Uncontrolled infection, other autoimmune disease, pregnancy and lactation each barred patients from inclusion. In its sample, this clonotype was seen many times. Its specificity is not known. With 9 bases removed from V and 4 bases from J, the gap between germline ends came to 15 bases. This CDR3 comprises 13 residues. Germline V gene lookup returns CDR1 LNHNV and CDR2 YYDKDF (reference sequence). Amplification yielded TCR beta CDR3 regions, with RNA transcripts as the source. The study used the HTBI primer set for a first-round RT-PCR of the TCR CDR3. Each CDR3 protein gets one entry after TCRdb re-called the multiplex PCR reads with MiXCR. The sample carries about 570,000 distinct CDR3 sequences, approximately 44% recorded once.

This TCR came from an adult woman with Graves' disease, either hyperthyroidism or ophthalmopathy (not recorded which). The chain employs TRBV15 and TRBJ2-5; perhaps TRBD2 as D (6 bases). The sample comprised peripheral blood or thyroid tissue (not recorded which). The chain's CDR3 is CATAWGVLETQYF. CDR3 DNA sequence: TGTGCCACGGCCTGGGGGGTGTTAGAGACCCAGTACTTC.